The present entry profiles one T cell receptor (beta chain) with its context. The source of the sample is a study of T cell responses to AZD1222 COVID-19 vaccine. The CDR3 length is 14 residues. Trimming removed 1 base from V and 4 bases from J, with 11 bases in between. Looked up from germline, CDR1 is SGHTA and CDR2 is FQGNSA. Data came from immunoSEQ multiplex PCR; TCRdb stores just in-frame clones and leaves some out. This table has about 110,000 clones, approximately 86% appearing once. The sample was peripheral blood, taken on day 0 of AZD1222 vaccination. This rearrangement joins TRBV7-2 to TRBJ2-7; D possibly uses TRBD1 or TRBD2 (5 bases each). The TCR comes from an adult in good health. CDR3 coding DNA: TGTGCCAGCAGCTTAGGGGGGTTGGTTTACGAGCAGTACTTC. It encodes CASSLGGLVYEQYF.